The 5 T cell receptor beta chains below all came from one sample that was sequenced in a study of blood T cells in healthy people across ages. Using a J-beta primer mix together with a sample-barcoded 5' primer, a second PCR was run for about 6 to 12 cycles. Using its own MiXCR run on the 5' RACE reads, TCRdb lists one record per CDR3 protein. The sample shows around 1,600,000 distinct CDR3 sequences, approximately 43% of them seen only once. Sequencing used blood. All receptors come from a woman under 30 in good health.

The chain is built from TRBV5-6 and TRBJ2-7, with 7 bases fitting TRBD2. After removal of 10 bases from V and 5 bases from J, the junction contained 12 bases not matched to a gene. The CDR3 has 13 amino acids. Germline V gene sequence: CDR1 SGHDT, CDR2 YYEEEE. The CDR3 reads CASLGGNWDEQYF. The CDR3 nucleotides read TGTGCCTCCCTCGGGGGGAACTGGGACGAGCAGTACTTC. Full variable domain (remainder filled in from reference TRBV5-6 and TRBJ2-7): DAGVTQSPTHLIKTRGQQVTLRCSPKSGHDTVSWYQQALGQGPQFIFQYYEEEERQRGNFPDRFSGHQFPNYSSELNVNALLLGDSALYLCASLGGNWDEQYFGPGTRLTVT.

V is TRBV2 and J is TRBJ2-5, with D tentatively TRBD1 (5 bases). Germline CDR1 SNHLY, CDR2 FYNNEI. The V gene lost 3 bases and the J gene lost 3 bases, with 11 bases spanning the gap. The CDR3 runs to 14 residues. The CDR3 sequence is CASSDTAGKETQYF. The CDR3 nucleotides read TGTGCCAGCAGTGATACGGCAGGGAAAGAGACCCAGTACTTC. The full variable domain, completed using reference TRBV2 and TRBJ2-5, is EPEVTQTPSHQVTQMGQEVILRCVPISNHLYFYWYRQILGQKVEFLVSFYNNEISEKSEIFDDQFSVERPDGSNFTLKIRSTKLEDSAMYFCASSDTAGKETQYFGPGTRLLVL.

A remark on this clonotype: This may come from a read error, since a much larger clone is one base off. This chain links TRBV12-3 or TRBV12-4 with TRBJ1-5, with unresolved D. This CDR3 has 13 residues. Trimming removed 5 bases at V and 4 bases at J, with 9 bases between. CDR3: CASSVTQNQPQHF. Here the CDR3 DNA reads TGTGCCAGCAGTGTAACTCAGAATCAGCCCCAGCATTTT.

This clonotype was observed a handful of times. The V and J genes are TRBV29-1 and TRBJ1-1; D is ambiguous. The germline CDR1 and CDR2 sequences are SQVTM and ANQGSEA. CDR3 length equals 14 residues. The V gene lost 5 bases and the J gene lost 3 bases, with 16 bases spanning the gap. The CDR3 DNA is TGCAGCGTTCTAAATACCCTCGGTGACACTGAAGCTTTCTTT. This codes for CSVLNTLGDTEAFF.

The chain employs TRBV5-1 and TRBJ1-1, with D maybe TRBD1 (5 bases). V was clipped by 4 bases and J by 0 bases, with 10 bases between them. Germline CDR1 reads SGHRS; CDR2 reads YFSETQ. The CDR3 runs 14 residues. CDR3 protein: CASSEGLMNTEAFF. In nucleotides, the CDR3 is TGCGCCAGCAGCGAGGGACTTATGAACACTGAAGCTTTCTTT. Supplemented by reference TRBV5-1 and TRBJ1-1, the full variable domain reads KAGVTQTPRYLIKTRGQQVTLSCSPISGHRSVSWYQQTPGQGLQFLFEYFSETQRNKGNFPGRFSGRQFSNSRSEMNVSTLELGDSALYLCASSEGLMNTEAFFGQGTRLTVV.